A single sample is the source of the 17 T cell receptor beta chains below, sequenced in a study of CD8+CD57+ T cells in acquired aplastic anemia. Patients picked for sequencing had shown CD8+CD57+ cell expansion detected by flow cytometry. The use of genomic DNA as template underpinned the TCR beta VDJ and CDR3 profiling. From the reads, TCRdb called clonotypes with MiXCR, one entry per CDR3 protein. The repertoire has a few hundred thousand distinct CDR3 sequences, less than 85% of them found once; the top ten carry about two fifths. The material sequenced was sorted CD4+, CD8+, or CD8+CD57+ T cells (not recorded which) from PBMCs. The source is a human donor with aplastic anemia.

The chain has TRBV7-9 and TRBJ2-3, with D possibly called TRBD1 or TRBD2 (5 bases each). Trimming shortened V by 3 bases and J by 9 bases, and 25 bases separated the two germline ends. From germline, CDR1 is SEHNR and CDR2 FQNEAQ (reference sequence). CDR3 size: 17 residues. CDR3 DNA sequence: TGTGCCAGCAGCTTTGACCCAGACGGGACCGCCCTTTCCACGCAGTATTTT. Encoded protein: CASSFDPDGTALSTQYF.

Regarding this clonotype: The junction departs from germline at one end; a sequencing error may be responsible. The J gene is TRBJ2-1, the V gene TRBV20-1, with D tentatively TRBD2 (7 bases). CDR1 and CDR2 from the germline V gene are DFQATT and SNEGSKA (reference sequence). The CDR3 runs to 13 residues. CDR3 bases: TGTGCCGTCAATGAGGGGGGGATCCATGAGCAGTTCTTC. Translation gives CAVNEGGIHEQFF.

About this clonotype itself: This likely comes from a read error, as the CDR3 has no conserved phenylalanine or tryptophan at its end. The limits of the CDR3 on the DNA are not certain, so only TCRdb's listed CDR3 is given. CDR3 region: CASGDGGTDTQNVLPV. The chain couples TRBV2 to TRBJ2-6; the listed D gene, TRBD1, was not tested against the DNA. The CDR3 region is 16 residues in length, termini included. The V gene's germline CDR1 is SNHLY and CDR2 FYNNEI.

Comments on this clonotype: Because it lacks the conserved phenylalanine or tryptophan at the end, this CDR3 is likely a read error. It is unclear where the CDR3 begins or ends on the DNA, so no DNA is shown, and the CDR3 is as TCRdb lists it. The chain links TRBV9 to TRBJ2-3; the D call TRBD1 from the table was never checked on the DNA. From germline, CDR1 is SGDLS and CDR2 YYNGEE. The CDR3 length equals 13 residues, ends included. Here the CDR3 reads CASRVGGQGTQTL.

Comments on this clonotype: This is likely a read error, given that the CDR3 carries no conserved phenylalanine or tryptophan at its end. No DNA is shown, since the ends of the CDR3 on it are uncertain; the CDR3 is the one TCRdb lists. The chain employs TRBV7-9 and TRBJ1-2. The CDR3 region is 13 residues in length, termini included. The germline V gene encodes CDR1 SEHNR and CDR2 FQNEAQ (reference sequence). The CDR3 spells CASSHAMTSGSDD.

Worth noting for this clonotype: Sequence at one end of the junction differs from germline and may be a read error. The chain has TRBV7-9 and TRBJ1-5; TRBD1 might be the D (5 bases). Germline V CDR1 and CDR2: SEHNR, FQNEAQ (reference sequence). This CDR3 comprises 14 residues. Here the CDR3 DNA reads TGTGCCAGCAGCTTATCGGGTAGCAACGGGGCCAACGTCTTT. It yields the protein CASSLSGSNGANVF.

For this clonotype: Relative to the germline gene, one junction end is altered; a read error may explain this. This chain uses TRBV24-1 with TRBJ2-2, with D perhaps matching TRBD1 or TRBD2 (6 bases each). The CDR3 loop spans 13 amino acids. Per the germline V gene, CDR1 is KGHDR and CDR2 is SFDVKD. The CDR3 coding sequence is TGTGCCACCTTGGCAGGGGACACCGGGAGCCTTCTTTTT. This gives the protein CATLAGDTGSLLF.

This chain links TRBV7-8 with TRBJ2-3; perhaps TRBD2 as D (7 bases). V was cut by 5 bases and J by 6 bases, with 15 bases left in between. Germline-derived CDR1 and CDR2 are SGHVS and FQNEAQ. The CDR3 spans 14 residues. CDR3: CASSISRGPDTQYF. CDR3 sequence (DNA): TGTGCCAGCAGCATCTCGCGGGGGCCCGATACGCAGTATTTT.

Turning to this clonotype: Likely a read error: the CDR3 ends without its conserved phenylalanine or tryptophan. The DNA is omitted, as the CDR3 cannot be located on it reliably, and the CDR3 follows TCRdb's listing. This sequence joins TRBV7-2 and TRBJ2-7. The germline V gene has CDR1 SGHTA and CDR2 FQGNSA. 13 amino acids form the CDR3, both terminal residues included. The CDR3 loop reads CASSLLTGYERYA.

The chain recombines TRBV5-6 with TRBJ1-2; D is undetermined. The CDR3 extends over 13 amino acids. Trimming removed 5 bases from V and 7 bases from J, with 15 bases in between. CDR1 and CDR2 (germline): SGHDT, YYEEEE. CDR3 nucleotide sequence: TGTGCCAGCAGAGATCGGAAGAGAGGTGGCTACACCTTC. As protein: CASRDRKRGGYTF.

A remark on this clonotype: The CDR3 carries no conserved terminal phenylalanine or tryptophan, so it likely arises from a read error. This chain uses TRBV5-6 with TRBJ2-1, with TRBD2 matching over 8 bases. Per the germline V gene, CDR1 is SGHDT and CDR2 is YYEEEE. Trimming took 4 bases from V and 7 from J; bases not matched to a gene: 13. CDR3 size: 16 residues. CDR3 coding DNA: TGTGCCAGCAGCCCTAAGAGGGTAGCGGGAAAAAATGAGCAGTTCTCC. This codes for CASSPKRVAGKNEQFS.

This clonotype appeared many times. J is TRBJ2-5 and V is TRBV13, with D unresolved. The CDR3 spans 14 residues. V was pared by 5 bases and J by 1 base, with 11 bases between. The germline gives CDR1 PRHDT, CDR2 FYEKMQ (reference sequence). CDR3 bases: TGTGCCAGCAGCCTTTTGGGCTTCCAAGAGACCCAGTACTTC. It yields the protein CASSLLGFQETQYF.

The J gene is TRBJ2-1, the V gene TRBV7-9, with TRBD2 matching over 8 bases. Germline V gene data show CDR1 as SEHNR and CDR2 as FQNEAQ (reference sequence). There are 13 residues in the CDR3. With 4 bases clipped from V and 8 bases from J, the junction kept 4 bases outside the gene matches. Here the CDR3 reads CASSYAGGHEQFF. For the CDR3, the DNA is TGTGCCAGCAGCTATGCGGGGGGTCATGAGCAGTTCTTC.

The chain recombines TRBV11-3 with TRBJ2-3; the match to TRBD1 covers 9 bases. Germline V gives CDR1 SGHNT, CDR2 YENEEA. V was pared by 8 bases and J by 8 bases, with 8 bases of the junction left unmatched. This CDR3 region has 13 residues. The CDR3 reads CASGTGGSTTQYF. The CDR3 nucleotides are TGTGCCAGCGGCACAGGGGGCTCCACTACGCAGTATTTT.

In the case of this clonotype: The DNA is left out, because the CDR3 cannot be placed on it with certainty; the CDR3 is given as TCRdb lists it. This sequence joins TRBV9 and TRBJ1-2. Germline V gene lookup returns CDR1 SGDLS and CDR2 YYNGEE. The CDR3 sequence runs 15 residues, both termini included. The CDR3 reads CASSGGSDSQYFDTF.

V and J are TRBV25-1 and TRBJ2-3; 12 nucleotides align to TRBD2. Losses at the gene ends were 4 bases for V and 8 bases for J; bases not matched to a gene: 10. Germline V gives CDR1 MGHDK, CDR2 SYGVNS. The CDR3 runs to 16 residues. CDR3 amino acids: CASSGEASGRDGTQYF. The CDR3 nucleotides read TGTGCCAGCAGTGGAGAGGCTAGCGGGAGGGATGGTACGCAGTATTTT.

Comment on this clonotype: The junction departs from germline at one end; a sequencing error may be responsible. This chain links TRBV11-3 with TRBJ1-3; a weak D match, TRBD1 (6 bases). The CDR3 has 13 amino acids. Looked up from germline, CDR1 is SGHNT and CDR2 is YENEEA. CDR3 in amino acids: CASSLDLTGTIYF. In DNA form, the CDR3 reads TGCGCCAGCAGCTTAGATCTGACAGGCACCATATATTTT.